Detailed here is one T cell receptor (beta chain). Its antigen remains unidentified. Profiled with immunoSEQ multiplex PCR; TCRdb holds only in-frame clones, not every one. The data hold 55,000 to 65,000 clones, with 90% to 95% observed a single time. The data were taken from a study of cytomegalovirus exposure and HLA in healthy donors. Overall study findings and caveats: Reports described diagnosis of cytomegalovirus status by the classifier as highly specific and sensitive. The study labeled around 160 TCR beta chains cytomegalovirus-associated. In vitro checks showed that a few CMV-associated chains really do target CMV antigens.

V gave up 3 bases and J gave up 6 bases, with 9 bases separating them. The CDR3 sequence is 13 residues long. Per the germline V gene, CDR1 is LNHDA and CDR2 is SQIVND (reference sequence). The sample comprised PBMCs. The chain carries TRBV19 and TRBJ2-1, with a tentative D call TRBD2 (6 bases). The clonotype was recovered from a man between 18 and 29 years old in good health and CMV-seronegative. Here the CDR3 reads CASSMVRGNEQFF. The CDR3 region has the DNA TGTGCCAGTAGTATGGTGCGGGGCAATGAGCAGTTCTTC.